The clone carrying this TCR beta chain was detected once. This sample stems from a study of blood T cell repertoires in COVID-19. Background on the study: Researchers got acute and convalescent COVID-19 samples from the United States, Italy and Spain. From T cells, B-cell-depleted T cells, or PBMCs came the material, which was cDNA or gDNA.

Germline V gene data show CDR1 as SGHTA and CDR2 as FQGTGA. The CDR3 totals 18 residues. The J segment lost 2 bases and the V segment lost 5 bases, leaving 11 bases of the junction unmatched. Original handling: Quantification of nucleated cells was approximated via reference gene primer amplification. Sequenced by immunoSEQ multiplex PCR; TCRdb stores in-frame clones only, minus some. Clonal size and the V and J genes are those of that table, whereas D and trimming came from the DNA. The data contain around 100,000 clones, more than 65% of them singletons. Material: peripheral blood. The sequence was obtained from a man aged 50 or older with acute or convalescent COVID-19. The chain has TRBV7-3 and TRBJ1-5; 11 nucleotides match TRBD1. DNA of the CDR3: TGTGCCAGCAGCCCCTTAGGACAGGGGGCATGTTGCAATCAGCCCCAGCATTTT. Amino acid sequence: CASSPLGQGACCNQPQHF.